Included here is one TCR beta chain sequence, with context. The antigen is unknown. This sample was taken from a study of graft-versus-host responses after intestinal transplantation. Assay used: immunoSEQ multiplex PCR; TCRdb lists only in-frame clones, some missing. In the table there are approximately 86,000 clones, roughly 91% of which are singletons. V lost 4 bases, J lost 2 bases, and 10 bases stayed unmatched. This CDR3 has 16 residues. The germline V gene encodes CDR1 SGHAT and CDR2 FQNNGV. The genes are TRBV11-2 and TRBJ2-7, with 8 bases that match TRBD1. This material consisted of unstimulated CD4+ T cells sorted from spleen or lymph node cells, taken before intestinal transplant. This receptor was identified in a human donor who received an intestinal transplant. The CDR3, as DNA: TGTGCCAGCAGCTCTCCATTCGACAGGGGTACCTACGAGCAGTACTTC. The encoded protein is CASSSPFDRGTYEQYF.